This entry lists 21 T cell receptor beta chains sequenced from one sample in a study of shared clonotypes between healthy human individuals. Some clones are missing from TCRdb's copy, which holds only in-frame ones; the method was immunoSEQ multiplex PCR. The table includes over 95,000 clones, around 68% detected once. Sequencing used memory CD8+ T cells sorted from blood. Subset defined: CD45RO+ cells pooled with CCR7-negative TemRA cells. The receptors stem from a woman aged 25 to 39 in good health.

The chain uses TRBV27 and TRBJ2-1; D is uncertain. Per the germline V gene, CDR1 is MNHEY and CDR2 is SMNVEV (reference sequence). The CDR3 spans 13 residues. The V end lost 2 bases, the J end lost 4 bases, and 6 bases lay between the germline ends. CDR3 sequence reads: CASSLMSYNEQFF. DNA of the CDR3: TGTGCCAGCAGTTTAATGAGTTACAATGAGCAGTTCTTC.

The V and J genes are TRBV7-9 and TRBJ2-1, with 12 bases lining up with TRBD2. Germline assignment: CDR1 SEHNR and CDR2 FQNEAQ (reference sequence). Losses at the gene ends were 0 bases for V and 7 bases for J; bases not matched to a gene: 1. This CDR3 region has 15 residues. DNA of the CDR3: TGTGCCAGCAGCTTAGCTGGACTAGCGGGGAATGAGCAGTTCTTC. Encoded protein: CASSLAGLAGNEQFF.

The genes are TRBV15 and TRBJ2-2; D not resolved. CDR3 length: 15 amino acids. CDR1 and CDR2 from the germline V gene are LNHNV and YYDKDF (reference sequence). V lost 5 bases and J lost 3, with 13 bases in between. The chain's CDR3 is CATSLGIRDTGELFF. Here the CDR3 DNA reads TGTGCCACCAGCTTGGGCATAAGGGACACCGGGGAGCTGTTTTTT.

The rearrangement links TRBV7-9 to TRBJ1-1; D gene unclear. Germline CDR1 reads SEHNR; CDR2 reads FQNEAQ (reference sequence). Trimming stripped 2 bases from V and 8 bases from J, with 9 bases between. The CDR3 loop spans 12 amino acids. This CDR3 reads CASSLMGNEAFF. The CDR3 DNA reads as TGTGCCAGCAGCTTAATGGGAAACGAAGCTTTCTTT.

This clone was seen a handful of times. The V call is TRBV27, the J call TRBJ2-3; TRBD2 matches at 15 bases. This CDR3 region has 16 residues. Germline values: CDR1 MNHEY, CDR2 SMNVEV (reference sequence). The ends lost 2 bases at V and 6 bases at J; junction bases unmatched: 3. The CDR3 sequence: CASSLGTSGRSDTQYF. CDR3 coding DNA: TGTGCCAGCAGTTTAGGGACTAGCGGGAGGTCCGATACGCAGTATTTT.

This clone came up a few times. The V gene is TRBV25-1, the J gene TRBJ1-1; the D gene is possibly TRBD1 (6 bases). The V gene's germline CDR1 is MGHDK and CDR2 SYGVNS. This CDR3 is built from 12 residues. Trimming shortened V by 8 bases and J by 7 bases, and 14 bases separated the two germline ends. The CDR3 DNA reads TGTGCCAGCCAACAGGGAGTTGATGAAGCTTTCTTT. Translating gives CASQQGVDEAFF.

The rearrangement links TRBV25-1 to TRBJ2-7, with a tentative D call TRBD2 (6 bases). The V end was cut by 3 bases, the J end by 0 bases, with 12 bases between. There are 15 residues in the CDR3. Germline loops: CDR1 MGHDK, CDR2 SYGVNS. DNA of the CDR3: TGTGCCAGCAGTGACCCTAGCGTAGACTCCTACGAGCAGTACTTC. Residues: CASSDPSVDSYEQYF.

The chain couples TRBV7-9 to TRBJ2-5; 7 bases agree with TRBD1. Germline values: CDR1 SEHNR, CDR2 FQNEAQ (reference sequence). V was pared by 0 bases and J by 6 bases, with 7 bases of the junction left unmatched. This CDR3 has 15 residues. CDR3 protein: CASSLASGGEKTQYF. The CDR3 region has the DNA TGTGCCAGCAGCTTAGCTTCAGGGGGTGAAAAGACCCAGTACTTC.

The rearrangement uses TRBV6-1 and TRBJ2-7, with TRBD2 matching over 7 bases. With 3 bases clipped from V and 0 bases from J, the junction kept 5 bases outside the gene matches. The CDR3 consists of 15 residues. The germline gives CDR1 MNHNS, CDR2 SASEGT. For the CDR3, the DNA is TGTGCCAGCAGTGACCGGGGCGGGAGCTCCTACGAGCAGTACTTC. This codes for CASSDRGGSSYEQYF.

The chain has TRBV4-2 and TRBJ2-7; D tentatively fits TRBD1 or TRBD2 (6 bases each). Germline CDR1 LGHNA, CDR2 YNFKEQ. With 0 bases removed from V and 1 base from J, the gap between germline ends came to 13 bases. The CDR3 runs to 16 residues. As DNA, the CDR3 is TGTGCCAGCAGCCAAGATAGCGGAGGGGGATCCTACGAGCAGTACTTC. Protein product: CASSQDSGGGSYEQYF.

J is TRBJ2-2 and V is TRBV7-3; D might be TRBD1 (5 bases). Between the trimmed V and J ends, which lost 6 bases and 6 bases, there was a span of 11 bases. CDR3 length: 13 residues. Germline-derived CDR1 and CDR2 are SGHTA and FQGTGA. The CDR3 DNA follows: TGTGCCAGCAGTCCGGCAGGGCCCGGGGAGCTGTTTTTT. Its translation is CASSPAGPGELFF.

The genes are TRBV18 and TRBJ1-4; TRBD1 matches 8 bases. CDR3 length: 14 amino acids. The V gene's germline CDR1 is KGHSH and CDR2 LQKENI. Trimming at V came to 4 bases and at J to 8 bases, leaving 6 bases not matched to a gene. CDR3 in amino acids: CASSRGQGAEKLFF. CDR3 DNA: TGTGCCAGCTCACGAGGACAGGGTGCCGAAAAACTGTTTTTT. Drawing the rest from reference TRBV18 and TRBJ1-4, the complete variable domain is NAGVMQNPRHLVRRRGQEARLRCSPMKGHSHVYWYRQLPEEGLKFMVYLQKENIIDESGMPKERFSAEFPKEGPSILRIQQVVRGDSAAYFCASSRGQGAEKLFFGSGTQLSVL.

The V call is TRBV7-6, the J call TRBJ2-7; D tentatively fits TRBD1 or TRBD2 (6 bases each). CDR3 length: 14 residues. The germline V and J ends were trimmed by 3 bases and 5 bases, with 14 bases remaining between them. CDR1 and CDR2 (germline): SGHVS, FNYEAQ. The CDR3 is CASSFSGAGNEQYF. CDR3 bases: TGTGCCAGCAGCTTCTCAGGGGCGGGAAACGAGCAGTACTTC.

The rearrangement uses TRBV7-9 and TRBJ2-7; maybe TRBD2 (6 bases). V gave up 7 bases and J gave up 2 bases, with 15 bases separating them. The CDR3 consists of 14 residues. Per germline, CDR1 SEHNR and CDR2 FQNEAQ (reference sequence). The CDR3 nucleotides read TGTGCCAGCACTCAGAAGGACTATACCTACGAGCAGTACTTC. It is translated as CASTQKDYTYEQYF. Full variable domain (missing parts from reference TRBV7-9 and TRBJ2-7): DTGVSQNPRHKITKRGQNVTFRCDPISEHNRLYWYRQTLGQGPEFLTYFQNEAQLEKSRLLSDRFSAERPKGSFSTLEIQRTEQGDSAMYLCASTQKDYTYEQYFGPGTRLTVT.

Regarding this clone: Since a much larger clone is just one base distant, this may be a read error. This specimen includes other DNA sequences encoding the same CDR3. Written as DNA, the CDR3 is TGTGCCAGCAGTGAAGCTCTCTCCCGGACAGCAACTAATGAAAAACTGTTCTTT. This translates into CASSEALSRTATNEKLFF. The V gene is TRBV25-1, the J gene TRBJ1-4; a weak D match, TRBD1 (6 bases). CDR1 MGHDK and CDR2 SYGVNS come from the germline V gene. The CDR3 extends over 18 amino acids.

The CDR3 region has the DNA TGTGCCAGCAAACACCTCAAGGGATACGAGCAGTACTTC. This translates into CASKHLKGYEQYF. The chain couples TRBV27 to TRBJ2-7; no reliable D call. The V gene's germline CDR1 is MNHEY and CDR2 SMNVEV (reference sequence). This CDR3 is 13 amino acids long. V was trimmed by 7 bases and J by 4 bases, leaving 14 bases between them.

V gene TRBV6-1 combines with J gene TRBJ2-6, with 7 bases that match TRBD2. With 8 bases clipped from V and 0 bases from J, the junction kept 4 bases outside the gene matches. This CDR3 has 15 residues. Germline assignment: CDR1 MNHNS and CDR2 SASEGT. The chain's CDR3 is CASGGDDSGANVLTF. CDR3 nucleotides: TGTGCCAGCGGGGGGGATGACTCTGGGGCCAACGTCCTGACTTTC.

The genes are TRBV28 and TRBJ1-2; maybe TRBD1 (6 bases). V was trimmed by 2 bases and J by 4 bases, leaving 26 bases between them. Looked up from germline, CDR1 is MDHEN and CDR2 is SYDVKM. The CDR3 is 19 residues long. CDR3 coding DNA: TGTGCCAGCAGTTTAGTCCCGGGACACGTCTACCTCGGGGTCTATGGCTACACCTTC. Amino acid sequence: CASSLVPGHVYLGVYGYTF.

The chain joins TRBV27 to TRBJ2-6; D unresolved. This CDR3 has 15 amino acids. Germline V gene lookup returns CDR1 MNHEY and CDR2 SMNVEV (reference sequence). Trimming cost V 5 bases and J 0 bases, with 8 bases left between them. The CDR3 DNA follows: TGTGCCAGCAGTGGTAGTCCCTCTGGGGCCAACGTCCTGACTTTC. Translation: CASSGSPSGANVLTF.

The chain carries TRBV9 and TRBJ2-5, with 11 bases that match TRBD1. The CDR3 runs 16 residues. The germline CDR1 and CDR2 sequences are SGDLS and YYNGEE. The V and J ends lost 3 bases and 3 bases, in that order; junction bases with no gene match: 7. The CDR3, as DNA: TGTGCCAGCAGCGCCCCGGGACAGGGGGTCAAAGAGACCCAGTACTTC. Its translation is CASSAPGQGVKETQYF.

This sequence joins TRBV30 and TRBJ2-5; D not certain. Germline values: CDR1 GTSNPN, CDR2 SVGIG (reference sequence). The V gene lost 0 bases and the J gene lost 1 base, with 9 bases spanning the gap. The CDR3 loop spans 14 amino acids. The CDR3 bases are TGTGCCTGGAGTGTAGGATACGGCCAAGAGACCCAGTACTTC. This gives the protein CAWSVGYGQETQYF.